This TCR beta chain emerged from a study of CD8 T cells in ankylosing spondylitis. Study results and limitations: Earlier reports found some motif variants in synovial fluid and blood in reactive arthritis. Disease-linked clones bore a CD8+ phenotype, appearing relatively rarely in peripheral blood. A motif of fewer than ten highly homologous TCR beta variants was seen as apparently characteristic of ankylosing spondylitis blood.

For TCR beta, libraries came from quantitative 5'-RACE with molecular barcodes. TCRdb passed the 5' RACE reads through MiXCR, listing each CDR3 protein once. This table has fewer than 450,000 distinct CDR3 sequences, 17% appearing once. This clonotype was seen more than once but under ten times. Its target is not known. Sequences were obtained from blood, either unsorted or a sorted T cell fraction (not recorded which). The TCR comes from a male donor with ankylosing spondylitis.

CDR3 region: CSVQEYYEQYF. CDR3 nucleotide sequence: TGCAGCGTGCAGGAGTACTACGAGCAGTACTTC. The J gene is TRBJ2-7, the V gene TRBV29-1; D call uncertain. Trimming shortened V by 6 bases and J by 3 bases, and 9 bases separated the two germline ends. Germline lookup yields CDR1 SQVTM and CDR2 ANQGSEA. The CDR3 has 11 residues.